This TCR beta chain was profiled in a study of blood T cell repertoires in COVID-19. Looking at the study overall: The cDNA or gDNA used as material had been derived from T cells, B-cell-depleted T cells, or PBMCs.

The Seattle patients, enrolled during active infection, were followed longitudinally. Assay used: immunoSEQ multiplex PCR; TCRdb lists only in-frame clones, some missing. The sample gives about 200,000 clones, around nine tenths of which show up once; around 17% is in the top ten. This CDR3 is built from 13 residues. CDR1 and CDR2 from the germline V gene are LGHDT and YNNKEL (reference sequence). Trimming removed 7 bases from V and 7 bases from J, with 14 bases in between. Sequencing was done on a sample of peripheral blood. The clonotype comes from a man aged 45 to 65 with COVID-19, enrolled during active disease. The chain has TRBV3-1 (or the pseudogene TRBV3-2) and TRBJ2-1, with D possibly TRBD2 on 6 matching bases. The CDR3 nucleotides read TGTGCCAGCACAAGACTAGGAGGGAATGAGCAGTTCTTC. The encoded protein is CASTRLGGNEQFF.